These 8 T cell receptor beta chains came from one sample sequenced in a study of CD8 T cells in ankylosing spondylitis. TCRdb re-analysed the 5' RACE reads in MiXCR, keeping a single row per CDR3 protein. Here the sample spans a few hundred thousand distinct CDR3 sequences, 15% to 20% being singletons. Specimen: blood, either unsorted or a sorted T cell fraction (not recorded which). The receptor set was obtained from a male donor with ankylosing spondylitis or in good health (not recorded which).

This clonotype was seen a few times. The genes are TRBV7-8 and TRBJ2-1; D is undetermined. Germline CDR1 reads SGHVS; CDR2 reads FQNEAQ. This CDR3 comprises 12 residues. V was shortened by 3 bases and J by 9 bases, with 9 bases between the two germline ends. This chain's CDR3 is CASSFTEPEQFF. CDR3 nucleotides: TGTGCCAGCAGCTTTACTGAACCTGAGCAGTTCTTC.

This clonotype was counted between two and nine times. This sequence joins TRBV27 and TRBJ2-1; tentative D call: TRBD1 (6 bases). This CDR3 comprises 13 residues. Between the trimmed V and J ends, which lost 5 bases and 2 bases, there was a span of 7 bases. Per germline, CDR1 MNHEY and CDR2 SMNVEV (reference sequence). The CDR3 DNA follows: TGTGCCAGCAGTGGACAGACCTACAATGAGCAGTTCTTC. Its translation: CASSGQTYNEQFF.

This clonotype was observed a few times. V usage is TRBV4-3 and J usage is TRBJ2-1; TRBD2 agrees at 9 bases. CDR1 and CDR2 (germline): LGHNA, YSLEER. CDR3 length: 17 amino acids. Trimming removed 5 bases from V and 6 bases from J; junction bases left unmatched: 14. The CDR3 DNA is TGCGCCAGCAGCATGGTTTATGCTAGCGGGATCTCCAATGAGCAGTTCTTC. Amino acid sequence: CASSMVYASGISNEQFF.

This clonotype appeared a few times. This rearrangement joins TRBV7-8 to TRBJ2-7, with a weak D call TRBD2 (6 bases). V was cut by 5 bases and J by 2 bases, with 13 bases left in between. This CDR3 has 14 amino acids. Germline V gene lookup returns CDR1 SGHVS and CDR2 FQNEAQ. The CDR3 reads CASSPGGWAYEQYF. In DNA form, the CDR3 reads TGTGCCAGCAGCCCTGGGGGGTGGGCCTACGAGCAGTACTTC.

The V call is TRBV4-1, the J call TRBJ2-7, with TRBD1 as a possible D gene (5 bases). Trimming removed 0 bases at V and 2 bases at J, with 17 bases between. CDR3 length equals 17 residues. Germline V gene sequence: CDR1 MGHRA, CDR2 YSYEKL. CDR3 protein: CASSQDGLGHNAYEQYF. The CDR3 nucleotides read TGCGCCAGCAGCCAAGATGGATTGGGGCATAACGCCTACGAGCAGTACTTC.

This clonotype was counted many times. The rearrangement uses TRBV4-3 and TRBJ2-7; D ambiguous. The CDR3 extends over 13 amino acids. Looked up from germline, CDR1 is LGHNA and CDR2 is YSLEER. The germline V and J ends were trimmed by 0 bases and 2 bases, with 5 bases remaining between them. CDR3 bases: TGCGCCAGCAGCCAAGATAGGGCCTACGAGCAGTACTTC. It is translated as CASSQDRAYEQYF.

This clonotype was observed at least ten times. This sequence joins TRBV3-1 and TRBJ2-7, with TRBD1 matching over 9 bases. With 5 bases clipped from V and 2 bases from J, the junction kept 7 bases outside the gene matches. Germline CDR1 is LGHDT and CDR2 is YNNKEL (reference sequence). The CDR3 extends over 15 amino acids. The CDR3 DNA reads as TGTGCCAGCAGCTCAGTCGGACAGGGGACCTACGAGCAGTACTTC. Amino acids: CASSSVGQGTYEQYF.

This chain uses TRBV4-1 with TRBJ2-7; D is undetermined. Germline V CDR1 and CDR2: MGHRA, YSYEKL. Trimming took 0 bases from V and 2 from J, leaving 11 bases between them. CDR3 length: 15 amino acids. CDR3 residues: CASSQDRWETYEQYF. The CDR3 DNA sequence: TGCGCCAGCAGCCAAGATCGCTGGGAAACCTACGAGCAGTACTTC.